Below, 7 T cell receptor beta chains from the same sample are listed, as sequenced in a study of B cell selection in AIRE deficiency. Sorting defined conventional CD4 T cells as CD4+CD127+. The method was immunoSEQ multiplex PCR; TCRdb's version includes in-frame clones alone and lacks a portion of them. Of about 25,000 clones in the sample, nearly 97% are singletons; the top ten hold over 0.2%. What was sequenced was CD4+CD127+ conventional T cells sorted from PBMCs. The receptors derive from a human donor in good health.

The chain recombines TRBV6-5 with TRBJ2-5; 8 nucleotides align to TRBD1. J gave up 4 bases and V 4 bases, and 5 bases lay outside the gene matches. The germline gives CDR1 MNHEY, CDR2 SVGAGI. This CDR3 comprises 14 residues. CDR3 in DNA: TGTGCCAGCAGTTTCGGGACAGGCGGAGAGACCCAGTACTTC. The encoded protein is CASSFGTGGETQYF.

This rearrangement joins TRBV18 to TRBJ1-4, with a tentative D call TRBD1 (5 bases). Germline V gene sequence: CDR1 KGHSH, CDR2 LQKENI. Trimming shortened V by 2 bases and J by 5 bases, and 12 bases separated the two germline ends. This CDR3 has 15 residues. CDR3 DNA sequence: TGTGCCAGCTCACCATCCGGGGGGATGAATGAAAAACTGTTTTTT. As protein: CASSPSGGMNEKLFF. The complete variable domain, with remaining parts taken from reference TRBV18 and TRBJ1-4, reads NAGVMQNPRHLVRRRGQEARLRCSPMKGHSHVYWYRQLPEEGLKFMVYLQKENIIDESGMPKERFSAEFPKEGPSILRIQQVVRGDSAAYFCASSPSGGMNEKLFFGSGTQLSVL.

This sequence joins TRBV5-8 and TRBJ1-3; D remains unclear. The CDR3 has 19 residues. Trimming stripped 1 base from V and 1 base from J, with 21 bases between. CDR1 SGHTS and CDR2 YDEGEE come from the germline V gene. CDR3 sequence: CASSLYLGYYLYSGNTIYF. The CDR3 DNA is TGTGCCAGCAGCTTGTACCTAGGATACTATCTATATTCTGGAAACACCATATATTTT.

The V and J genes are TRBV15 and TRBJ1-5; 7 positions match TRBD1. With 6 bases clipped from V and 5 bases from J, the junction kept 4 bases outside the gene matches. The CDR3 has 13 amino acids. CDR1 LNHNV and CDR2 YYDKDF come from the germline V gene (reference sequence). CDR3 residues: CATSTDRDQPQHF. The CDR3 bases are TGTGCCACCAGTACCGACAGGGATCAGCCCCAGCATTTT.

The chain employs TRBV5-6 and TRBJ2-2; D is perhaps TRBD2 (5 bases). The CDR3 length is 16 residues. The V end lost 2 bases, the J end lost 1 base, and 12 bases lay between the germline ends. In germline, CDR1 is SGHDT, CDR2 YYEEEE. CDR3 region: CASSLALALNTGELFF. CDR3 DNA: TGTGCCAGCAGCTTAGCGCTAGCCCTGAACACCGGGGAGCTGTTTTTT. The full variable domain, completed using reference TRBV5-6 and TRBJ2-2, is DAGVTQSPTHLIKTRGQQVTLRCSPKSGHDTVSWYQQALGQGPQFIFQYYEEEERQRGNFPDRFSGHQFPNYSSELNVNALLLGDSALYLCASSLALALNTGELFFGEGSRLTVL.

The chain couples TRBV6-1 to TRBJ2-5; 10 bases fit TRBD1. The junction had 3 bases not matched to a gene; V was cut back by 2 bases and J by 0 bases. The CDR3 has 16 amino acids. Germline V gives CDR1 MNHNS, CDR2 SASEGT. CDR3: CASSERTGGYQETQYF. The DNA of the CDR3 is TGTGCCAGCAGTGAACGGACAGGGGGTTACCAAGAGACCCAGTACTTC.

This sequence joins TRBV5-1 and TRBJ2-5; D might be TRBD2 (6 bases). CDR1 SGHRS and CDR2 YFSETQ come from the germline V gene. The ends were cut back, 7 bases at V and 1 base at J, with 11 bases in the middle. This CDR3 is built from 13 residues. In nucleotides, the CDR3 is TGCGCCAGCGGCCGGGAGACCCAAGAGACCCAGTACTTC. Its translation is CASGRETQETQYF.